The 20 T cell receptor beta chains given below trace back to one sample, sequenced in a study of T cells in Graves' hyperthyroidism and ophthalmopathy. RNA transcripts provided the source from which TCR beta CDR3 regions were amplified. Carried out on the TCR CDR3, a first-round RT-PCR used the HTBI primer set. TCRdb recomputed calls from the multiplex PCR reads with MiXCR, one row per CDR3 protein. This table has some 440,000 distinct CDR3 sequences, around a sixth appearing once. Sequencing was done on a sample of blood. All receptors come from a woman aged 18-29 years with Graves' hyperthyroidism.

This clonotype has just a few counts. The rearrangement links TRBV14 to TRBJ1-1, with D possibly being TRBD1 (5 bases). V lost 4 bases to trimming and J lost 1 base, with 13 bases between them. The CDR3 runs to 15 residues. The germline CDR1 and CDR2 sequences are SGHDN and FVKESK. In DNA form, the CDR3 reads TGTGCCAGCAGCCCGATTGGGGGGGGGAACACTGAAGCTTTCTTT. Protein product: CASSPIGGGNTEAFF.

With respect to this clonotype: At one end, the junction sequence differs from germline, possibly due to a read error. The gene calls are TRBV18 and TRBJ2-1; perhaps TRBD1 as D (5 bases). This CDR3 is built from 17 residues. Germline CDR1 reads KGHSH; CDR2 reads LQKENI. The CDR3 DNA follows: TGTGCCAGCTCACTTACGGCTACAGGTTACCCAAAAAATGGGCAGTTCTTC. Its translation is CASSLTATGYPKNGQFF.

This clonotype was seen ten or more times. A much larger clonotype is one base distant, so this may be a read error. The genes are TRBV13 and TRBJ1-2, with D unclear. The germline gives CDR1 PRHDT, CDR2 FYEKMQ (reference sequence). The CDR3 contains 12 residues. The V end was cut by 1 base, the J end by 6 bases, with 6 bases between. CDR3: CASSLARHGYTF. The CDR3 region has the DNA TGTGCCAGCAGCTTAGCCAGGCATGGCTACACCTTC.

This clonotype was seen only a few times. The rearrangement joins TRBV19 to TRBJ2-7, with D tentatively TRBD1 (6 bases). This CDR3 has 15 amino acids. From germline, CDR1 is LNHDA and CDR2 SQIVND (reference sequence). The ends were cut back, 3 bases at V and 0 bases at J, with 12 bases in the middle. CDR3 DNA sequence: TGTGCCAGTAGTATCGCGACAGGCACCTCCTACGAGCAGTACTTC. This gives the protein CASSIATGTSYEQYF.

This clonotype has a count of ten or more. The chain is built from TRBV29-1 and TRBJ1-1, with D unresolved. V was trimmed by 7 bases and J by 0 bases, leaving 12 bases between them. Looked up from germline, CDR1 is SQVTM and CDR2 is ANQGSEA. The CDR3 is 13 residues long. CDR3 protein: CSASRNMNTEAFF. For the CDR3, the DNA is TGCAGCGCTTCAAGAAACATGAACACTGAAGCTTTCTTT.

This clonotype appeared a few times. The J gene is TRBJ2-1, the V gene TRBV9; 10 positions match TRBD2. Germline loops: CDR1 SGDLS, CDR2 YYNGEE. This CDR3 is 15 amino acids long. V was pared by 4 bases and J by 7 bases, with 8 bases of the junction left unmatched. This CDR3 reads CASSLTSGTGNEQFF. CDR3 bases: TGTGCCAGCAGCCTCACTAGCGGGACGGGGAATGAGCAGTTCTTC.

This clonotype was detected many times. The V and J genes are TRBV6-1 and TRBJ2-2; 13 nucleotides align to TRBD2. The CDR3 contains 15 residues. The trim removed 6 bases at V and 7 bases at J, leaving 5 bases unmatched. The V gene's germline CDR1 is MNHNS and CDR2 SASEGT. The CDR3 DNA follows: TGTGCCAGCAGAAGACTAGCGGGAGGTATCGGGGAGCTGTTTTTT. Amino acid sequence: CASRRLAGGIGELFF.

This clonotype has at least ten counts. The chain employs TRBV12-5 and TRBJ2-5; D is unresolved. CDR3 length: 16 amino acids. CDR1 is LGHNT and CDR2 is FRNRAP in the germline V gene. Deletions cut 6 bases from V and 2 bases from J, with 19 bases between. CDR3 bases: TGTGCTAGTGGCCCCCTTTTGGGGATCCCTCAAGAGACCCAGTACTTC. It codes for CASGPLLGIPQETQYF. The full variable domain, its missing parts supplied by reference TRBV12-5 and TRBJ2-5, is DARVTQTPRHKVTEMGQEVTMRCQPILGHNTVFWYRQTMMQGLELLAYFRNRAPLDDSGMPKDRFSAEMPDATLATLKIQPSEPRDSAVYFCASGPLLGIPQETQYFGPGTRLLVL.

Comments on this clonotype: A much larger clonotype is one base distant, so this may be a read error. The genes are TRBV6-5 and TRBJ1-1, with a weak D call TRBD1 (5 bases). V gave up 1 base and J gave up 3 bases, with 9 bases separating them. Germline loops: CDR1 MNHEY, CDR2 SVGAGI. The CDR3 is 14 amino acids. The CDR3 nucleotides read TGTGCCAGCAGTTACTTGATGGGGGACACTGAAGCTTTCTTT. Its protein is CASSYLMGDTEAFF.

This clonotype was counted many times. This chain uses TRBV6-1 with TRBJ2-5; TRBD1 might be the D (6 bases). This CDR3 comprises 17 residues. Trimming removed 5 bases from V and 5 bases from J, with 24 bases in between. In germline, CDR1 is MNHNS, CDR2 SASEGT. The DNA of the CDR3 is TGTGCCAGCAGTTTGACCCCACACACAGGGTCTTCTGAGACCCAGTACTTC. This gives the protein CASSLTPHTGSSETQYF.

This clonotype was seen a handful of times. A much larger clone lies one base from this, so it may be a read error. V gene TRBV7-9 combines with J gene TRBJ2-1, with 7 bases identical to TRBD2. CDR3 size: 14 residues. Germline values: CDR1 SEHNR, CDR2 FQNEAQ (reference sequence). CDR3 protein: CASSSPTSRNGQFF. Written as DNA, the CDR3 is TGTGCCAGCAGCTCCCCGACTAGCCGCAATGGGCAGTTCTTC.

This clonotype was detected many times. The V gene is TRBV28, the J gene TRBJ1-2, with D perhaps TRBD1 (5 bases). This CDR3 spans 12 amino acids. The germline V gene encodes CDR1 MDHEN and CDR2 SYDVKM. V was trimmed by 4 bases and J by 8 bases, leaving 11 bases between them. The CDR3 DNA reads TGTGCCAGCAGTTCAGGGTTGTCAGGCTACACCTTC. Protein: CASSSGLSGYTF.

This clonotype has at least ten counts. The V gene is TRBV7-3, the J gene TRBJ2-1; possibly TRBD1 or TRBD2 for D (6 bases each). Trimming stripped 4 bases from V and 9 bases from J, with 13 bases between. The CDR3 consists of 13 residues. Germline-derived CDR1 and CDR2 are SGHTA and FQGTGA. Here the CDR3 reads CASSSGAGTEQFF. CDR3 DNA: TGTGCCAGCAGCTCGGGGGCGGGGACTGAGCAGTTCTTC.

At least ten counts were recorded for this clonotype. The chain recombines TRBV14 with TRBJ2-1; TRBD2 matches 8 bases. Trimming took 2 bases from V and 7 from J; bases not matched to a gene: 10. The CDR3 has 16 amino acids. Germline CDR1 is SGHDN and CDR2 is FVKESK. The CDR3 is CASSQNLGTRGNEQFF. CDR3 nucleotide sequence: TGTGCCAGCAGCCAAAATCTGGGGACTAGGGGTAATGAGCAGTTCTTC. The full variable domain, with the rest looked up from reference TRBV14 and TRBJ2-1, is EAGVTQFPSHSVIEKGQTVTLRCDPISGHDNLYWYRRVMGKEIKFLLHFVKESKQDESGMPNNRFLAERTGGTYSTLKVQPAELEDSGVYFCASSQNLGTRGNEQFFGPGTRLTVL.

Regarding this clonotype: A read error may produce the germline difference seen at one junction end. This chain links TRBV15 with TRBJ2-2, with 8 bases fitting TRBD2. The CDR3 consists of 16 residues. The germline V gene has CDR1 LNHNV and CDR2 YYDKDF (reference sequence). CDR3 protein: CAASTPSGLAFGELFF. CDR3 nucleotides: TGTGCCGCCAGCACTCCCTCCGGACTAGCTTTCGGGGAGCTGTTTTTT. The complete variable domain, with remaining parts taken from reference TRBV15 and TRBJ2-2, reads DAMVIQNPRYQVTQFGKPVTLSCSQTLNHNVMYWYQQKSSQAPKLLFHYYDKDFNNEADTPDNFQSRRPNTSFCFLDIRSPGLGDTAMYLCAASTPSGLAFGELFFGEGSRLTVL.

This clonotype showed up many times. This chain uses TRBV11-2 with TRBJ2-5; TRBD2 might be the D (7 bases). This CDR3 is 15 amino acids long. Germline V gene lookup returns CDR1 SGHAT and CDR2 FQNNGV. V lost 5 bases, J lost 5 bases, and 18 bases lay in between. CDR3 amino acids: CASSGGAGPGETQYF. The CDR3 bases are TGTGCCAGCAGCGGGGGGGCAGGGCCGGGGGAGACCCAGTACTTC.

This clonotype was counted at least ten times. J is TRBJ1-1 and V is TRBV7-3, with D hard to call. The ends were cut back, 5 bases at V and 1 base at J, with 11 bases in the middle. The CDR3 extends over 14 amino acids. The germline V gene encodes CDR1 SGHTA and CDR2 FQGTGA. The CDR3 nucleotides read TGTGCCAGCAGCCCGATGTACGGGAACACTGAAGCTTTCTTT. Encoded protein: CASSPMYGNTEAFF.

This clonotype was recorded at least ten times. This sequence joins TRBV13 and TRBJ2-7; 8 nucleotides agree with TRBD1. Germline V CDR1 and CDR2: PRHDT, FYEKMQ (reference sequence). J lost 5 bases, V lost 1 base, and 4 bases had no gene match. This CDR3 spans 14 amino acids. The chain's CDR3 is CASSLEDRGHEQYF. The CDR3 nucleotides read TGTGCCAGCAGCTTAGAAGACAGGGGACACGAGCAGTACTTC.

In its sample, this clonotype was seen many times. This rearrangement joins TRBV4-2 to TRBJ2-3; 11 nucleotides match TRBD2. The germline CDR1 and CDR2 sequences are LGHNA and YNFKEQ. After removal of 5 bases from V and 4 bases from J, the junction contained 8 bases not matched to a gene. The CDR3 sequence is 16 residues long. CDR3 loop: CASSSLAGGRADTQYF. CDR3 DNA: TGTGCCAGCAGCTCCCTAGCGGGAGGACGGGCAGATACGCAGTATTTT.

This clonotype has ten or more counts. The chain has TRBV7-9 and TRBJ2-5; 8 positions agree with TRBD2. V gave up 6 bases and J gave up 5 bases; unmatched junction bases: 8. This CDR3 spans 14 amino acids. Germline loops: CDR1 SEHNR, CDR2 FQNEAQ (reference sequence). CDR3 nucleotide sequence: TGTGCCAGCAGATTTCTAGCGGGCGGGGAGACCCAGTACTTC. Translating it yields CASRFLAGGETQYF. Combining the CDR3 with reference TRBV7-9 and TRBJ2-5 gives the whole variable domain DTGVSQNPRHKITKRGQNVTFRCDPISEHNRLYWYRQTLGQGPEFLTYFQNEAQLEKSRLLSDRFSAERPKGSFSTLEIQRTEQGDSAMYLCASRFLAGGETQYFGPGTRLLVL.